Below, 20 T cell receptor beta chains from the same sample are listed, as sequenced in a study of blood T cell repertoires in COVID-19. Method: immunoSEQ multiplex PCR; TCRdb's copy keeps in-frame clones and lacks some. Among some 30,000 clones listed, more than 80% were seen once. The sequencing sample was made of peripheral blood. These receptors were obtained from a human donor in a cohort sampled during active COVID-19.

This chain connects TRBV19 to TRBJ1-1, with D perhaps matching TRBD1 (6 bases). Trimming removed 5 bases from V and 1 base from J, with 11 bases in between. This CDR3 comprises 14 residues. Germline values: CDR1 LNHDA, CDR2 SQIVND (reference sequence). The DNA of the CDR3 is TGTGCCAGTAGTGAGGACAGATCGAACACTGAAGCTTTCTTT. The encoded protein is CASSEDRSNTEAFF.

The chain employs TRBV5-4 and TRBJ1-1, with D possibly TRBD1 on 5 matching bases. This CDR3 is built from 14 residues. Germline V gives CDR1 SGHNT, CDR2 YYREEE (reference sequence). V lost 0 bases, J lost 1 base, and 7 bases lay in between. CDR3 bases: TGTGCCAGCAGCTTGGGGAGGGGGAACACTGAAGCTTTCTTT. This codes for CASSLGRGNTEAFF. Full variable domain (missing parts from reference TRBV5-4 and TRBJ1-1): ETGVTQSPTHLIKTRGQQVTLRCSSQSGHNTVSWYQQALGQGPQFIFQYYREEENGRGNFPPRFSGLQFPNYSSELNVNALELDDSALYLCASSLGRGNTEAFFGQGTRLTVV.

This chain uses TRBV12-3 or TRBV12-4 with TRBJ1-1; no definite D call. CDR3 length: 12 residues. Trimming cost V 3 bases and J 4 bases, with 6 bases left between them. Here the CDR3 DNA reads TGTGCCAGCAGTTTTGAGGGCACTGAAGCTTTCTTT. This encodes CASSFEGTEAFF.

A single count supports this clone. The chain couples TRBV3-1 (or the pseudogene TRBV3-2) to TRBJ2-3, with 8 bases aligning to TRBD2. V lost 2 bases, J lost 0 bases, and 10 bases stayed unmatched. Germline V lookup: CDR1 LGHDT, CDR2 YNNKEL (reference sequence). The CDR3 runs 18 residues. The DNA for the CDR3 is TGTGCCAGCAGCCAATCCGGGGGGGCCCCCTCTAGCACAGATACGCAGTATTTT. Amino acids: CASSQSGGAPSSTDTQYF.

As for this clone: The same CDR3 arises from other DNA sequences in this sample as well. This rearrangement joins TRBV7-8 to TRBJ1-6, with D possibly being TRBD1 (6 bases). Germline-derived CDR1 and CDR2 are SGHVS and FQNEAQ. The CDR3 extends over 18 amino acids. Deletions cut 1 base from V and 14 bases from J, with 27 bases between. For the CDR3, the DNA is TGTGCCAGCAGCTTAGGGCAGGGGCCCTCTGCCACCCCCCTGGCCCTCCACTTT. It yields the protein CASSLGQGPSATPLALHF.

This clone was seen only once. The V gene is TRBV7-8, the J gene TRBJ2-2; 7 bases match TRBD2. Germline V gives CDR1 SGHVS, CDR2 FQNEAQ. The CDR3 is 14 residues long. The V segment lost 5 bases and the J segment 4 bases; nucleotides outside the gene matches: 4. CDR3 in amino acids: CASSELALTGELFF. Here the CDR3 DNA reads TGTGCCAGCAGCGAACTAGCGCTCACCGGGGAGCTGTTTTTT.

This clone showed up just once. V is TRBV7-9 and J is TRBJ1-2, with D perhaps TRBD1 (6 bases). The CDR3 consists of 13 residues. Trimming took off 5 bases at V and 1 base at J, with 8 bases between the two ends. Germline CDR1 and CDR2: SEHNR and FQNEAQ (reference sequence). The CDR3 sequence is CASSRQVNYGYTF. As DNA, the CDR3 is TGTGCCAGCAGCCGACAGGTTAACTATGGCTACACCTTC.

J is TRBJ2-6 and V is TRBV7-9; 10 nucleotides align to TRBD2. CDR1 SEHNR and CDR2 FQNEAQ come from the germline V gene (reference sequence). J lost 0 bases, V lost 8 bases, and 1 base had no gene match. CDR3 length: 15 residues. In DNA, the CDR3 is TGTGCCAGCGCTAGCGGGAGCTCTGGGGCCAACGTCCTGACTTTC. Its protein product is CASASGSSGANVLTF.

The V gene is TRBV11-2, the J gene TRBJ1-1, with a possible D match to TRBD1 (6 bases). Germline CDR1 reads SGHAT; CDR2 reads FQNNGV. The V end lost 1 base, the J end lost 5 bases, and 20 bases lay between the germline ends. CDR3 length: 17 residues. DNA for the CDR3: TGTGCCAGCAGCTTAGTCGGGGGGCCCCCGCTAGTGACTGAAGCTTTCTTT. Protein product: CASSLVGGPPLVTEAFF.

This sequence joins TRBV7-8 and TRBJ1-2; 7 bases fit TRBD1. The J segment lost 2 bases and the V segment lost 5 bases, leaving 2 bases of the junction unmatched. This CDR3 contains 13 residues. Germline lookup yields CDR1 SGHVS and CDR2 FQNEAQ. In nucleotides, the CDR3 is TGTGCCAGCAGCATGGGACAGAACTATGGCTACACCTTC. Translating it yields CASSMGQNYGYTF.

CDR3 residues: CASSDRGDDEQYF. The DNA for the CDR3 is TGTGCCAGCAGCGACAGGGGGGACGACGAGCAGTACTTC. The rearrangement links TRBV5-5 to TRBJ2-7; 9 positions match TRBD1. CDR1 SGHKS and CDR2 YYEKEE come from the germline V gene (reference sequence). This CDR3 comprises 13 residues. With 4 bases clipped from V and 5 bases from J, the junction kept 4 bases outside the gene matches. The full variable domain, its missing parts supplied by reference TRBV5-5 and TRBJ2-7, is DAGVTQSPTHLIKTRGQQVTLRCSPISGHKSVSWYQQVLGQGPQFIFQYYEKEERGRGNFPDRFSARQFPNYSSELNVNALLLGDSALYLCASSDRGDDEQYFGPGTRLTVT.

CDR3 region: CASSTPAGGRETQYF. The CDR3 DNA is TGTGCCAGCAGCACACCAGCGGGGGGGCGAGAGACCCAGTACTTC. The V and J genes are TRBV9 and TRBJ2-5; 10 bases match TRBD2. The CDR3 runs 15 residues. The germline V gene encodes CDR1 SGDLS and CDR2 YYNGEE. V lost 4 bases to trimming and J lost 4 bases; unmatched junction nucleotides: 7.

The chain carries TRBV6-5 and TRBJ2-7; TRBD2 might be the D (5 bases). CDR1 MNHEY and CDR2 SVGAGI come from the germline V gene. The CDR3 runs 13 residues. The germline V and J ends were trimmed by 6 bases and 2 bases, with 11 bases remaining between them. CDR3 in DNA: TGTGCCAGCAGCCCCGGGATCCCCTACGAGCAGTACTTC. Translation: CASSPGIPYEQYF.

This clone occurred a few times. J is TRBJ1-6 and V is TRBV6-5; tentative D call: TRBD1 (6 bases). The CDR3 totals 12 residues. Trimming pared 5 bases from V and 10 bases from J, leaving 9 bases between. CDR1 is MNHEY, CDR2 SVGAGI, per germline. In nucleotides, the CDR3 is TGTGCCAGCAGTCCCACAGGGTCACCCCTCCACTTT. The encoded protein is CASSPTGSPLHF.

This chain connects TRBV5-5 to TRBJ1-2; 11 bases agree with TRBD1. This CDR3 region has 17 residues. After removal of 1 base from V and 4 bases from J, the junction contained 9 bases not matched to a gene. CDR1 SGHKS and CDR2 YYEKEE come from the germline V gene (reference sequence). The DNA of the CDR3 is TGTGCCAGCAGCTTGAGAAGGGGGACAGGGGGTAGCTATGGCTACACCTTC. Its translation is CASSLRRGTGGSYGYTF.

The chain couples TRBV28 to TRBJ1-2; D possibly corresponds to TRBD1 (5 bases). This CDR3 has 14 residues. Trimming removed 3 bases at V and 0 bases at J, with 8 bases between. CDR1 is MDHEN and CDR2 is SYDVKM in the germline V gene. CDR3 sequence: CASSLPGTNYGYTF. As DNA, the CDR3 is TGTGCCAGCAGTTTGCCAGGGACTAACTATGGCTACACCTTC.

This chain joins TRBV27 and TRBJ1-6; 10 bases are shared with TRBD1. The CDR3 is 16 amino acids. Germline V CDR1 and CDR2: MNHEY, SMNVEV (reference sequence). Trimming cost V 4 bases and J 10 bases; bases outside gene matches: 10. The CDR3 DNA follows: TGTGCCAGCAGTTCGGGTATGGGACAGGGGCTCTCACCCCTCCACTTT. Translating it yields CASSSGMGQGLSPLHF.

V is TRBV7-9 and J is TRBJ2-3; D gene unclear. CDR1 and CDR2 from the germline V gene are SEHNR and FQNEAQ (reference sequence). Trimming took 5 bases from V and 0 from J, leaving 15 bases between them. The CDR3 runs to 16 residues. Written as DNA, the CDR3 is TGTGCCAGCAGCCGTTTGTGGGCAGATAGCACAGATACGCAGTATTTT. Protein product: CASSRLWADSTDTQYF.

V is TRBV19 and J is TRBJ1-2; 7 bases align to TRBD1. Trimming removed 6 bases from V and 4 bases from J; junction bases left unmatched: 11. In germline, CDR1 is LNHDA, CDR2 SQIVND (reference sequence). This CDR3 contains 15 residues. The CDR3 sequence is CASRGTDVVGYGYTF. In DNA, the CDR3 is TGTGCCAGTAGAGGGACAGACGTCGTTGGCTATGGCTACACCTTC.

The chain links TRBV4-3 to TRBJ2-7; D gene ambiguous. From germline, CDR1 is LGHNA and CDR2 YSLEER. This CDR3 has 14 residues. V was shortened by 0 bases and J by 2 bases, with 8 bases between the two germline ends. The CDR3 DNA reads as TGCGCCAGCAGCCAAGATATCGTCCCCTACGAGCAGTACTTC. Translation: CASSQDIVPYEQYF.